Detailed here is one T cell receptor (beta chain). This entry comes from a study of blood T cell repertoires in COVID-19. Study at large: The origin of the acute and convalescent COVID-19 samples was the United States, Italy and Spain. Nucleic acid was either cDNA or gDNA, and it came from T cells, B-cell-depleted T cells, or PBMCs.

V was clipped by 5 bases and J by 9 bases, with 26 bases between them. This CDR3 region has 18 residues. The V gene's germline CDR1 is MDHEN and CDR2 SYDVKM. In the authors' workflow: The authors estimated nucleated cell counts from reference gene primer amplification. The data were produced by immunoSEQ multiplex PCR, yet TCRdb's version contains in-frame clones alone and is incomplete. That table gives V, J and clone size, and the DNA gave D and trimming. The table has under 65,000 clones, around 90% seen once. Sequenced: peripheral blood. The sequence derives from an elderly woman with active COVID-19. V is TRBV28 and J is TRBJ1-6; D is possibly TRBD1 (5 bases). CDR3 DNA sequence: TGTGCCAGCAGTGCTCCAAGCGGGGGGGGTGAGAGGATTTCACCCCTCCACTTT. This sequence encodes CASSAPSGGGERISPLHF.